These 21 T cell receptor beta chains originate from one sample sequenced in a study of T cell repertoires in cytomegalovirus infection. Their cognate antigens are unknown. MiXCR, run by TCRdb on the reads, gives a single entry per CDR3 protein. The data hold some 320,000 distinct CDR3 sequences, with approximately 32% observed a single time. Sequences were derived from cultured PBMCs, sampled from culture after CMV antigen stimulation. All receptors derive from a human donor in good health (CMV status not recorded). Some clones in this sample may be carry-over from other donors' samples.

The rearrangement joins TRBV12-3 or TRBV12-4 to TRBJ2-6; D is perhaps TRBD1 (5 bases). The CDR3 runs 15 residues. V gave up 3 bases and J gave up 2 bases, with 8 bases separating them. The CDR3 bases are TGTGCCAGCAGTTTTTGGGGCCCTGGGGCCAACGTCCTGACTTTC. Translating it yields CASSFWGPGANVLTF.

The V call is TRBV12-3 or TRBV12-4, the J call TRBJ2-7, with D hard to call. This CDR3 comprises 12 residues. With 1 base removed from V and 9 bases from J, the gap between germline ends came to 10 bases. The CDR3 loop is CASSLDNRVQYF. The CDR3, as DNA: TGTGCCAGCAGTTTAGACAATCGGGTGCAGTACTTC.

This clonotype was seen more than once but under ten times. The V call is TRBV12-3 or TRBV12-4, the J call TRBJ1-3; D is ambiguous. V lost 6 bases, J lost 0 bases, and 12 bases lay in between. CDR3 length: 15 amino acids. CDR3 region: CASSRSVLSGNTIYF. In DNA form, the CDR3 reads TGTGCCAGCAGCAGAAGCGTGCTCTCTGGAAACACCATATATTTT.

This clonotype has more than one count but fewer than ten. The V and J genes are TRBV12-5 and TRBJ2-1, with a weak D call TRBD1 (8 bases). Trimming shortened V by 8 bases and J by 6 bases, and 14 bases separated the two germline ends. Germline-derived CDR1 and CDR2 are LGHNT and FRNRAP. The CDR3 spans 13 residues. The DNA for the CDR3 is TGTGCTAGTAGCACAGGGGGGGGCAATGAGCAGTTCTTC. Translated, it gives CASSTGGGNEQFF.

This chain links TRBV29-1 with TRBJ2-3; tentatively, D is TRBD1 (6 bases). Germline CDR1 reads SQVTM; CDR2 reads ANQGSEA. V lost 4 bases, J lost 3 bases, and 11 bases lay in between. The CDR3 contains 13 residues. The CDR3: CSVGQGQTDTQYF. The CDR3 DNA reads as TGCAGCGTTGGGCAGGGGCAGACAGATACGCAGTATTTT.

The J gene is TRBJ2-7, the V gene TRBV6-5; the match to TRBD2 covers 10 bases. The CDR3 has 14 residues. Germline V lookup: CDR1 MNHEY, CDR2 SVGAGI. J lost 6 bases, V lost 5 bases, and 7 bases had no gene match. In DNA form, the CDR3 reads TGTGCCAGCAGTCGAGGGACTAGCGCGGGCGAGCAGTACTTC. It is translated as CASSRGTSAGEQYF.

The CDR3 sequence: CASSLDGGGHYNEQFF. In DNA form, the CDR3 reads TGTGCCAGCAGCTTAGATGGCGGGGGCCACTACAATGAGCAGTTCTTC. The V and J genes are TRBV7-8 and TRBJ2-1; perhaps TRBD2 as D (7 bases). V was clipped by 1 base and J by 3 bases, with 13 bases between them. The V gene's germline CDR1 is SGHVS and CDR2 FQNEAQ. The CDR3 spans 16 residues.

The chain joins TRBV12-3 or TRBV12-4 to TRBJ2-3; D gene uncertain. The CDR3 is made up of 12 amino acids. V was cut by 6 bases and J by 6 bases, with 10 bases left in between. CDR3 loop: CASSLNGDTQYF. The CDR3 DNA follows: TGTGCCAGCAGCTTGAATGGTGATACGCAGTATTTT.

CDR3 DNA: TGTGCCAGTACCCGGGACAGGGGGAACTATGGCTACACCTTC. This codes for CASTRDRGNYGYTF. The chain joins TRBV19 to TRBJ1-2, with TRBD1 matching over 11 bases. V shed 7 bases and J 2 bases; nucleotides not matched to a gene: 3. CDR1 and CDR2 from the germline V gene are LNHDA and SQIVND (reference sequence). The CDR3 consists of 14 residues.

The V and J genes are TRBV12-3 or TRBV12-4 and TRBJ1-5, with 10 bases aligning to TRBD1. The CDR3 consists of 17 residues. Losses at the gene ends were 5 bases for V and 0 bases for J; bases not matched to a gene: 7. In nucleotides, the CDR3 is TGTGCCAGCAGTCCCGGACAGGGGGTTATTAGCAATCAGCCCCAGCATTTT. It specifies CASSPGQGVISNQPQHF.

This chain uses TRBV27 with TRBJ1-5, with D unresolved. Trimming cost V 6 bases and J 3 bases, with 6 bases left between them. CDR1 MNHEY and CDR2 SMNVEV come from the germline V gene (reference sequence). The CDR3 sequence is 12 residues long. The CDR3 DNA reads TGTGCCAGCAGCTTTATCAATCAGCCCCAGCATTTT. Encoded protein: CASSFINQPQHF.

This clonotype occurred many times. This sequence joins TRBV9 and TRBJ1-5, with TRBD1 matching over 10 bases. In germline, CDR1 is SGDLS, CDR2 YYNGEE. The CDR3 sequence is 14 residues long. V dropped 5 bases and J dropped 7; count of bases not matched to a gene: 6. The CDR3 sequence: CASSVGQGDQPQHF. CDR3 DNA sequence: TGTGCCAGCAGTGTCGGACAGGGGGACCAGCCCCAGCATTTT.

This chain uses TRBV10-3 with TRBJ2-1; TRBD2 aligns across 12 bases. Looked up from germline, CDR1 is ENHRY and CDR2 is SYGVKD. Trimming removed 6 bases from V and 0 bases from J; junction bases left unmatched: 3. The CDR3 spans 16 residues. The CDR3 nucleotides are TGTGCCATCAGGACTAGCGGGAGAAGCTCCTACAATGAGCAGTTCTTC. Residues: CAIRTSGRSSYNEQFF.

This clonotype appeared once. The chain employs TRBV7-9 and TRBJ1-1; tentatively, D is TRBD1 (6 bases). Looked up from germline, CDR1 is SEHNR and CDR2 is FQNEAQ (reference sequence). V shed 5 bases and J shed 1 base, with 14 bases lying between them. The CDR3 loop spans 15 amino acids. CDR3 loop: CASSVPGHSNTEAFF. The CDR3 DNA sequence: TGTGCCAGCAGCGTACCGGGACATTCGAACACTGAAGCTTTCTTT.

This clonotype was counted a few times. This chain connects TRBV29-1 to TRBJ1-4, with 10 positions matching TRBD1. CDR1 and CDR2 from the germline V gene are SQVTM and ANQGSEA. The CDR3 is 12 residues long. The J segment lost 7 bases and the V segment lost 5 bases, leaving 1 base of the junction unmatched. The CDR3 DNA reads as TGCAGCGTTAGGACAGGGGGTGAAAAACTGTTTTTT. Encoded protein: CSVRTGGEKLFF. The entire variable domain, with the rest obtained from reference TRBV29-1 and TRBJ1-4, is as follows: SAVISQKPSRDICQRGTSLTIQCQVDSQVTMMFWYRQQPGQSLTLIATANQGSEATYESGFVIDKFPISRPNLTFSTLTVSNMSPEDSSIYLCSVRTGGEKLFFGSGTQLSVL.

This clonotype was seen repeatedly, ten times or more. This chain uses TRBV11-2 with TRBJ1-1; D might be TRBD1 (6 bases). Between the trimmed V and J ends, which lost 4 bases and 0 bases, there was a span of 12 bases. The CDR3 consists of 15 residues. Looked up from germline, CDR1 is SGHAT and CDR2 is FQNNGV. The DNA for the CDR3 is TGTGCCAGCAGCTCGATACGGACAGTGAACACTGAAGCTTTCTTT. Protein product: CASSSIRTVNTEAFF.

The sample holds many counts of this clonotype. The rearrangement uses TRBV7-8 and TRBJ2-7; TRBD2 matches 7 bases. Germline V gives CDR1 SGHVS, CDR2 FQNEAQ. V lost 1 base and J lost 3; bases outside the gene matches: 6. CDR3 length: 15 residues. The DNA of the CDR3 is TGTGCCAGCAGCTTAGGCCAGGGAGGGAGCTACGAGCAGTACTTC. Residues: CASSLGQGGSYEQYF.

The chain recombines TRBV6-5 with TRBJ2-7, with D possibly matching TRBD1 (6 bases). V lost 11 bases to trimming and J lost 7 bases, with 15 bases between them. Germline-derived CDR1 and CDR2 are MNHEY and SVGAGI. The CDR3 sequence is 11 residues long. DNA for the CDR3: TGTGCCGGGGGCAGGTGTGGGGAGCAGTACTTC. This codes for CAGGRCGEQYF.

The sample holds a few counts of this clonotype. The gene calls are TRBV7-2 and TRBJ2-3, with 11 bases identical to TRBD2. The CDR3 totals 16 residues. Germline CDR1 reads SGHTA; CDR2 reads FQGNSA. After removal of 5 bases from V and 4 bases from J, the junction contained 8 bases not matched to a gene. The CDR3 here is CASSVVAGGVSDTQYF. In nucleotides, the CDR3 is TGTGCCAGCAGCGTCGTAGCGGGAGGGGTCTCAGATACGCAGTATTTT.

This clonotype was counted only a few times. The chain has TRBV7-4 and TRBJ1-2, with no clear D. V was cut by 6 bases and J by 4 bases, with 9 bases left in between. The CDR3 length is 12 residues. The germline V gene encodes CDR1 SGHVT and CDR2 SQSDAQ. Here the CDR3 DNA reads TGTGCCAGCAGGCTTGGTGTCTATGGCTACACCTTC. Encoded protein: CASRLGVYGYTF.

This clonotype appeared many times. This sequence joins TRBV30 and TRBJ1-5, with TRBD1 matching 8 bases. Germline V CDR1 and CDR2: GTSNPN, SVGIG (reference sequence). V was clipped by 5 bases and J by 2 bases; unmatched bases: 8. The CDR3 spans 15 residues. The CDR3: CAWSTGTGGNQPQHF. As DNA, the CDR3 is TGTGCCTGGTCTACCGGGACAGGAGGCAATCAGCCCCAGCATTTT.